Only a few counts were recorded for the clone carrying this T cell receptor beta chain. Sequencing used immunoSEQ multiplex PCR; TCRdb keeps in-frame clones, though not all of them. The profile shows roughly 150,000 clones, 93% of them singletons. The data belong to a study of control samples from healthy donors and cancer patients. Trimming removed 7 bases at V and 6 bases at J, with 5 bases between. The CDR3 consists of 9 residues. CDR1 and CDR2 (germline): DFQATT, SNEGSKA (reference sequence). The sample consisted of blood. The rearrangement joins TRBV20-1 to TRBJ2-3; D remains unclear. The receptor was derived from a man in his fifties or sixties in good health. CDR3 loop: CSVGDTQYF. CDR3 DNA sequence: TGCAGTGTGGGGGATACGCAGTATTTT.